This TCR beta chain originates from a study of OX40 agonist ivuxolimab in advanced cancers. Study-wide points: There was clonal expansion of CD4+ and CD8+ blood T cells by week 6 at 0.1 to 3.0 mg/kg.

In the case of this clone: Its antigen is as yet unknown. Other DNA sequences within the sample encode an identical CDR3.

Sequencing was performed with immunoSEQ multiplex PCR; in TCRdb, only in-frame clones are kept and a portion is missing. The sample records tens of thousands of clones, approximately 90% being singletons. The sample consisted of CD4+ or CD8+ T cells sorted from blood, taken in a trial of the OX40 agonist ivuxolimab. The source of this sequence is an adult with an advanced solid tumor such as melanoma, head and neck, liver or kidney cancer.

The CDR3 sequence is CASSLVGSTDTQYF. The CDR3 nucleotides are TGCGCCAGCAGCTTGGTCGGGAGCACAGATACGCAGTATTTT. The genes are TRBV5-1 and TRBJ2-3; D is undetermined. The length of the CDR3 is 14 residues. The V gene's germline CDR1 is SGHRS and CDR2 YFSETQ. With 0 bases removed from V and 0 bases from J, the gap between germline ends came to 5 bases.